This T cell receptor (beta chain) was recovered during a study of blood T cell repertoires in COVID-19. Study-wide context: Samples representing acute and convalescent COVID-19 were sourced from the United States, Italy and Spain. T cells, B-cell-depleted T cells, or PBMCs supplied cDNA or gDNA.

In the source study's methods: Reference gene primer amplification yielded estimated nucleated cell counts. Sequencing used immunoSEQ multiplex PCR; TCRdb keeps in-frame clones, though not all of them. The DNA was the basis for D and trimming; V, J and clone size are from that table. The sample yields 210,000 or so clones, around 82% seen once. The ends lost 5 bases at V and 4 bases at J; junction bases unmatched: 14. The germline CDR1 and CDR2 sequences are MNHNY and SVGAGI (reference sequence). The CDR3 spans 16 residues. This clone was recorded a few times. The V and J genes are TRBV6-6 and TRBJ2-7, with 7 bases fitting TRBD1. This TCR came from a man aged 45-60 years with active or convalescent COVID-19. Sequencing input: peripheral blood. The CDR3: CASSVPTGTEAYEQYF. Written as DNA, the CDR3 is TGTGCCAGCAGTGTGCCCACCGGGACAGAAGCTTACGAGCAGTACTTC.